The 11 T cell receptor beta chains below all came from one sample that was sequenced in a study of cytomegalovirus exposure and HLA in healthy donors. Researchers ran the PCR with 60 Vbeta and 13 Jbeta primers. The method was immunoSEQ multiplex PCR; TCRdb's version includes in-frame clones alone and lacks a portion of them. The sample yields 100,000 to 150,000 clones, 74% seen once. Sequenced input: PBMCs. The receptors originated from a male donor in good health and CMV-seronegative.

The V and J genes are TRBV7-2 and TRBJ2-5; D might be TRBD1 (6 bases). CDR3 size: 16 residues. Between the trimmed V and J ends, which lost 5 bases and 5 bases, there was a span of 21 bases. CDR1 is SGHTA and CDR2 is FQGNSA in the germline V gene. The chain's CDR3 is CASSPSGGYQGETQYF. CDR3 nucleotides: TGTGCCAGCAGCCCTTCTGGGGGCTATCAGGGGGAGACCCAGTACTTC.

The chain combines TRBV18 with TRBJ1-1; D is ambiguous. Germline V gene data show CDR1 as KGHSH and CDR2 as LQKENI. The CDR3 covers 16 residues. The V end was cut by 0 bases, the J end by 3 bases, with 14 bases between. The CDR3 DNA sequence: TGTGCCAGCTCACCACCCGACTCATCAATGTACACTGAAGCTTTCTTT. Its translation: CASSPPDSSMYTEAFF.

This chain connects TRBV29-1 to TRBJ2-1, with no clear D. Trimming left V 2 bases short and J 2 bases short, with 4 bases between. CDR1 and CDR2 from the germline V gene are SQVTM and ANQGSEA. The CDR3 runs to 12 residues. DNA for the CDR3: TGCAGCGTTGAACAGGCCTACAATGAGCAGTTCTTC. Translation gives CSVEQAYNEQFF.

This chain joins TRBV5-8 and TRBJ2-3; a possible D gene is TRBD2 (6 bases). Germline lookup yields CDR1 SGHTS and CDR2 YDEGEE. The CDR3 runs to 16 residues. Trimming pared 3 bases from V and 2 bases from J, leaving 16 bases between. CDR3 region: CASSWDLRRNTDTQYF. DNA of the CDR3: TGTGCCAGCAGCTGGGACTTGAGGCGGAACACAGATACGCAGTATTTT.

This clone was observed a handful of times. The genes are TRBV7-2 and TRBJ1-4; TRBD1 aligns across 10 bases. Germline lookup yields CDR1 SGHTA and CDR2 FQGNSA. After removal of 10 bases from V and 3 bases from J, the junction contained 11 bases not matched to a gene. The CDR3 consists of 16 residues. The CDR3 is CAILGTGDFPNEKLFF. CDR3 in DNA: TGTGCCATCCTTGGGACAGGGGATTTCCCTAATGAAAAACTGTTTTTT.

The chain uses TRBV5-1 and TRBJ1-2, with 7 bases fitting TRBD1. The V and J ends lost 4 bases and 8 bases, in that order; junction bases with no gene match: 5. The CDR3 covers 12 residues. The germline V gene has CDR1 SGHRS and CDR2 YFSETQ. This CDR3 reads CASSPQGGGYTF. The CDR3 coding sequence is TGCGCCAGCAGCCCTCAGGGGGGCGGCTACACCTTC.

This clone was detected once. This chain's CDR3 is CASSFSGGSGYEQYF. The CDR3 region has the DNA TGTGCCAGCAGCTTTAGCGGGGGGTCCGGCTACGAGCAGTACTTC. The chain is built from TRBV13 and TRBJ2-7, with 10 bases identical to TRBD2. The CDR3 runs to 15 residues. Germline V gives CDR1 PRHDT, CDR2 FYEKMQ (reference sequence). The ends lost 3 bases at V and 3 bases at J; junction bases unmatched: 5.

The V gene is TRBV6-5, the J gene TRBJ2-3, with 8 nucleotides matching TRBD2. This CDR3 is 15 amino acids long. Germline values: CDR1 MNHEY, CDR2 SVGAGI. V gave up 0 bases and J gave up 7 bases; unmatched junction bases: 6. CDR3 nucleotide sequence: TGTGCCAGCAGTTACTCGACGACTAGCGCCAATACGCAGTATTTT. Amino acid sequence: CASSYSTTSANTQYF.

This clone has only one observation. The V and J genes are TRBV5-6 and TRBJ2-3; D ambiguous. Germline loops: CDR1 SGHDT, CDR2 YYEEEE. This CDR3 has 12 amino acids. V was trimmed by 4 bases and J by 2 bases, leaving 5 bases between them. The CDR3 loop is CASSLYTDTQYF. The CDR3 bases are TGTGCCAGCAGCCTCTACACAGATACGCAGTATTTT. The full variable domain, its missing parts supplied by reference TRBV5-6 and TRBJ2-3, is DAGVTQSPTHLIKTRGQQVTLRCSPKSGHDTVSWYQQALGQGPQFIFQYYEEEERQRGNFPDRFSGHQFPNYSSELNVNALLLGDSALYLCASSLYTDTQYFGPGTRLTVL.

This chain uses TRBV7-9 with TRBJ2-1; TRBD2 matches 7 bases. J was trimmed by 1 base and V by 6 bases; bases with no gene match: 9. The CDR3 runs to 16 residues. The germline V gene encodes CDR1 SEHNR and CDR2 FQNEAQ (reference sequence). CDR3 residues: CASSTGGKGSYNEQFF. CDR3 DNA sequence: TGTGCCAGCAGTACCGGGGGGAAAGGATCCTACAATGAGCAGTTCTTC.

The CDR3, as DNA: TGTGCCAGCAGCCCCCCCTCGGGGCAGGGGGCACTGGAGACCCAGTACTTC. It specifies CASSPPSGQGALETQYF. The chain uses TRBV5-8 and TRBJ2-5, with 8 bases identical to TRBD1. J lost 5 bases, V lost 4 bases, and 16 bases had no gene match. The CDR3 totals 17 residues. Germline lookup yields CDR1 SGHTS and CDR2 YDEGEE.